These 26 T cell receptor beta chains were sequenced from one sample in a study of blood T cell repertoires in COVID-19. Method: immunoSEQ multiplex PCR; TCRdb's copy keeps in-frame clones and lacks some. The sample has some 200,000 clones; about 88% are singletons. Sequencing was performed on peripheral blood. The source of these receptors is an elderly woman in a cohort sampled during active or convalescent COVID-19.

V and J are TRBV7-2 and TRBJ1-3, with 8 bases lining up with TRBD1. The CDR3 runs to 16 residues. Germline V lookup: CDR1 SGHTA, CDR2 FQGNSA. V lost 4 bases and J lost 1; bases outside the gene matches: 6. This chain's CDR3 is CASSSGQDVSGNTIYF. CDR3 sequence (DNA): TGTGCCAGCAGCTCGGGACAGGATGTATCTGGAAACACCATATATTTT.

The chain uses TRBV5-1 and TRBJ1-2, with 9 bases aligning to TRBD1. Trimming took 0 bases from V and 8 from J; bases not matched to a gene: 2. CDR1 is SGHRS, CDR2 YFSETQ, per germline. The CDR3 contains 13 residues. The chain's CDR3 is CASSLATGGGYTF. For the CDR3, the DNA is TGCGCCAGCAGCTTGGCCACAGGGGGCGGCTACACCTTC.

V gene TRBV5-4 combines with J gene TRBJ2-7; 11 nucleotides line up with TRBD2. J was trimmed by 2 bases and V by 4 bases; bases with no gene match: 5. The CDR3 runs 15 residues. CDR1 is SGHNT and CDR2 is YYREEE in the germline V gene (reference sequence). The CDR3 DNA follows: TGTGCCAGCAGCCTGGGACTAGCGGTAACCTACGAGCAGTACTTC. This codes for CASSLGLAVTYEQYF. Complete variable domain (other parts from reference TRBV5-4 and TRBJ2-7): ETGVTQSPTHLIKTRGQQVTLRCSSQSGHNTVSWYQQALGQGPQFIFQYYREEENGRGNFPPRFSGLQFPNYSSELNVNALELDDSALYLCASSLGLAVTYEQYFGPGTRLTVT.

The CDR3 reads CARSSRGGPNTEAFF. The CDR3 DNA sequence: TGTGCCAGAAGCTCGAGGGGGGGGCCGAACACTGAAGCTTTCTTT. The chain employs TRBV5-3 and TRBJ1-1; D is perhaps TRBD1 (6 bases). TRBV5-3 is an ORF; its function is uncertain. The CDR3 contains 15 residues. V shed 3 bases and J shed 1 base, with 13 bases lying between them.

The chain recombines TRBV10-3 with TRBJ1-2; D gene uncertain. Germline V CDR1 and CDR2: ENHRY, SYGVKD. Between the trimmed V and J ends, which lost 3 bases and 0 bases, there was a span of 8 bases. The CDR3 loop spans 14 amino acids. This CDR3 reads CAISDQMANYGYTF. DNA of the CDR3: TGTGCCATCAGTGATCAGATGGCTAACTATGGCTACACCTTC.

The CDR3 reads CASSTRTENTEAFF. In DNA, the CDR3 is TGTGCCAGCAGCACCCGGACAGAGAACACTGAAGCTTTCTTT. The chain joins TRBV7-2 to TRBJ1-1; D might be TRBD1 (6 bases). Germline V gene data show CDR1 as SGHTA and CDR2 as FQGNSA. V lost 5 bases and J 1 base, leaving 11 bases between the germline ends. The CDR3 is 14 residues long.

The CDR3 DNA is TGTGCCAGCAGCTTAATTGGACAGGGGGCTCCCACAGATACGCAGTATTTT. This sequence encodes CASSLIGQGAPTDTQYF. V is TRBV7-2 and J is TRBJ2-3; 11 positions match TRBD1. Trimming took 2 bases from V and 2 from J; bases not matched to a gene: 6. The CDR3 has 17 amino acids. Looked up from germline, CDR1 is SGHTA and CDR2 is FQGNSA.

This sequence joins TRBV5-6 and TRBJ1-3; D may be TRBD1 (5 bases). Trimming left V 4 bases short and J 15 bases short, with 14 bases between. CDR3 length: 11 residues. Germline CDR1 and CDR2: SGHDT and YYEEEE. CDR3: CASSGAGTTYF. CDR3 DNA sequence: TGTGCCAGCAGCGGAGCCGGGACTACATATTTT.

The J gene is TRBJ1-2, the V gene TRBV6-2 or TRBV6-3, with D unresolved. V lost 0 bases to trimming and J lost 7 bases, with 9 bases between them. The CDR3 extends over 13 amino acids. The germline V gene has CDR1 MNHEY and CDR2 SVGEGT. The CDR3 reads CASSYSFGLGYTF. CDR3 DNA: TGTGCCAGCAGTTACTCTTTCGGTCTTGGCTACACCTTC.

The chain couples TRBV28 to TRBJ1-5; D unclear. Trimming removed 7 bases at V and 3 bases at J, with 16 bases between. This CDR3 has 15 residues. Germline V gene lookup returns CDR1 MDHEN and CDR2 SYDVKM. For the CDR3, the DNA is TGTGCCAGCAAAAACCTGAAATGGCACAATCAGCCCCAGCATTTT. This gives the protein CASKNLKWHNQPQHF.

The CDR3 region is CASSEGISNEKLFF. The CDR3 bases are TGTGCCAGCAGTGAAGGTATCAGTAATGAAAAACTGTTTTTT. J is TRBJ1-4 and V is TRBV2; no clear D gene. Trimming cost V 1 base and J 4 bases, with 7 bases left between them. This CDR3 is built from 14 residues. Germline loops: CDR1 SNHLY, CDR2 FYNNEI.

The V gene is TRBV5-1, the J gene TRBJ2-3; maybe TRBD1 (6 bases). Trimming removed 4 bases from V and 5 bases from J, with 11 bases in between. The V gene's germline CDR1 is SGHRS and CDR2 YFSETQ. The CDR3 contains 13 residues. The CDR3 sequence: CASSKPDRDTQYF. Written as DNA, the CDR3 is TGCGCCAGCAGCAAACCGGACAGAGATACGCAGTATTTT.

J is TRBJ2-1 and V is TRBV7-9; maybe TRBD2 (6 bases). CDR1 and CDR2 from the germline V gene are SEHNR and FQNEAQ (reference sequence). The CDR3 is 13 residues long. With 8 bases removed from V and 7 bases from J, the gap between germline ends came to 15 bases. The CDR3 here is CASRTEGPNEQFF. The CDR3 region has the DNA TGTGCCAGCCGTACGGAGGGCCCTAATGAGCAGTTCTTC.

This sequence joins TRBV4-3 and TRBJ2-5, with 13 bases aligning to TRBD2. Germline lookup yields CDR1 LGHNA and CDR2 YSLEER. The ends lost 1 base at V and 5 bases at J; junction bases unmatched: 4. The CDR3 is 16 residues long. The CDR3 loop reads CASSQGGLAGVETQYF. CDR3 coding DNA: TGCGCCAGCAGCCAAGGCGGACTAGCGGGGGTTGAGACCCAGTACTTC.

The V and J genes are TRBV24-1 and TRBJ2-3; 10 bases are a match to TRBD2. The germline CDR1 and CDR2 sequences are KGHDR and SFDVKD. The V segment lost 4 bases and the J segment 5 bases; nucleotides outside the gene matches: 8. The CDR3 is 16 residues long. The CDR3 protein is CATSESLAGARDTQYF. Written as DNA, the CDR3 is TGTGCCACCAGTGAGTCCCTAGCGGGAGCGAGAGATACGCAGTATTTT.

This clone was recorded only once. The V and J genes are TRBV6-2 or TRBV6-3 and TRBJ1-6; D is unclear. The CDR3 loop spans 15 amino acids. Per germline, CDR1 MNHEY and CDR2 SVGEGT. Trimming shortened V by 2 bases and J by 3 bases, and 8 bases separated the two germline ends. CDR3: CASSYEALYNSPLHF. In DNA form, the CDR3 reads TGTGCCAGCAGTTACGAGGCCCTCTATAATTCACCCCTCCACTTT.

The chain links TRBV6-5 to TRBJ2-7; D might be TRBD2 (6 bases). This CDR3 contains 14 residues. V was cut by 5 bases and J by 7 bases, with 18 bases left in between. CDR1 is MNHEY, CDR2 SVGAGI, per germline. The CDR3 here is CASSRGRSPGEQYF. CDR3 DNA: TGTGCCAGCAGTCGGGGGAGGTCCCCGGGTGAGCAGTACTTC.

The chain combines TRBV29-1 with TRBJ1-1; 8 positions agree with TRBD1. J lost 0 bases, V lost 6 bases, and 15 bases had no gene match. Germline V gives CDR1 SQVTM, CDR2 ANQGSEA. This CDR3 is 17 amino acids long. The CDR3 DNA follows: TGCAGCGTGGGCCGACAGGGGACGAGCCCAATGAACACTGAAGCTTTCTTT. Its translation: CSVGRQGTSPMNTEAFF. The full variable domain, with the rest looked up from reference TRBV29-1 and TRBJ1-1, is SAVISQKPSRDICQRGTSLTIQCQVDSQVTMMFWYRQQPGQSLTLIATANQGSEATYESGFVIDKFPISRPNLTFSTLTVSNMSPEDSSIYLCSVGRQGTSPMNTEAFFGQGTRLTVV.

This chain connects TRBV5-1 to TRBJ2-3; unclear D gene. This CDR3 comprises 15 residues. Germline-derived CDR1 and CDR2 are SGHRS and YFSETQ. The germline V and J ends were trimmed by 3 bases and 0 bases, with 11 bases remaining between them. The CDR3 DNA is TGCGCCAGCAGCTCGGGTCGACCTAGCACAGATACGCAGTATTTT. It specifies CASSSGRPSTDTQYF.

This clone was counted between two and nine times. The CDR3 region is CATRQTRNTEAFF. Here the CDR3 DNA reads TGTGCCACAAGACAGACTCGGAACACTGAAGCTTTCTTT. The chain recombines TRBV30 with TRBJ1-1, with D perhaps matching TRBD1 (5 bases). Germline V gene sequence: CDR1 GTSNPN, CDR2 SVGIG (reference sequence). Trimming took 8 bases from V and 1 from J, leaving 14 bases between them. The CDR3 spans 13 residues.

V is TRBV23-1 and J is TRBJ1-1; TRBD1 agrees at 12 bases. TRBV23-1 carries the ORF label, with uncertain function. J lost 4 bases, V lost 2 bases, and 11 bases had no gene match. The CDR3 spans 18 residues. CDR3 protein: CASSQKIGTGGEVTEAFF. The CDR3 DNA reads TGCGCCAGCAGTCAAAAAATCGGGACAGGGGGCGAGGTCACTGAAGCTTTCTTT.

This chain joins TRBV2 and TRBJ1-5; the D gene is possibly TRBD1 (6 bases). This CDR3 spans 16 amino acids. V lost 7 bases, J lost 1 base, and 17 bases lay in between. Germline V gives CDR1 SNHLY, CDR2 FYNNEI. This CDR3 reads CASTRDRLLSNQPQHF. For the CDR3, the DNA is TGTGCCAGCACCCGAGACAGGCTCTTGAGCAATCAGCCCCAGCATTTT.

Comments on this clone: Mismatch with germline at one junction end may stem from a read error. V usage is TRBV4-2 and J usage is TRBJ2-2; tentatively, D is TRBD1 or TRBD2 (5 bases each). The germline V gene encodes CDR1 LGHNA and CDR2 YNFKEQ. The CDR3 has 17 amino acids. The CDR3 sequence: CASSQGVGGSATGELFF. CDR3 nucleotide sequence: TGTGCCAGCAGTCAAGGGGTGGGTGGGAGCGCTACCGGGGAGCTGTTTTTT.

This sequence joins TRBV6-5 and TRBJ2-5; 7 bases map to TRBD1. The CDR3 runs 14 residues. Germline CDR1 MNHEY, CDR2 SVGAGI. Trimming at V came to 8 bases and at J to 1 base, leaving 7 bases not matched to a gene. The CDR3: CASRTGVPQETQYF. CDR3 nucleotides: TGTGCCAGCCGTACAGGGGTACCCCAAGAGACCCAGTACTTC.

The chain carries TRBV3-1 (or the pseudogene TRBV3-2) and TRBJ1-3; D gene ambiguous. V gave up 5 bases and J gave up 0 bases, with 14 bases separating them. Germline assignment: CDR1 LGHDT and CDR2 YNNKEL (reference sequence). This CDR3 contains 16 residues. The CDR3 here is CASSETIPGSGNTIYF. In DNA, the CDR3 is TGTGCCAGCAGCGAAACTATTCCTGGCTCTGGAAACACCATATATTTT.

The chain combines TRBV30 with TRBJ1-1; D is unclear. The germline CDR1 and CDR2 sequences are GTSNPN and SVGIG (reference sequence). CDR3 size: 15 residues. V dropped 3 bases and J dropped 2 bases, with 16 bases sitting between them. The CDR3 is CAWRKSRGLNTEAFF. In DNA form, the CDR3 reads TGTGCCTGGAGGAAGAGTCGAGGTCTAAACACTGAAGCTTTCTTT.